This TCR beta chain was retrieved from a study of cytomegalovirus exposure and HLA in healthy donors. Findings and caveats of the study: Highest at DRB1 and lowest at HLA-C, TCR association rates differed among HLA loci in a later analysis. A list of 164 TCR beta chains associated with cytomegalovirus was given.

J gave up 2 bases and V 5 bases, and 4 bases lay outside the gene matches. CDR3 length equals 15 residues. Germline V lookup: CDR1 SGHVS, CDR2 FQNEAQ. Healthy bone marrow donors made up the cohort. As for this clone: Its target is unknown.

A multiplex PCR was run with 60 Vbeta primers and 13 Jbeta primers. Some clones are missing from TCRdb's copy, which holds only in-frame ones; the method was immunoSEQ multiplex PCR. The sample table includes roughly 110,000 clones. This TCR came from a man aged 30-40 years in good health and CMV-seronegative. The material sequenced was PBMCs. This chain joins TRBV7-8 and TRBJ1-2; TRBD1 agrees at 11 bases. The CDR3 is CASSRTGGLNYGYTF. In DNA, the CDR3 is TGTGCCAGCAGCAGGACAGGGGGCCTAAACTATGGCTACACCTTC.